Listed below are T cell receptor beta chains from one sample, sequenced in a study of OX40 agonist ivuxolimab in advanced cancers. The method was immunoSEQ multiplex PCR; TCRdb's version includes in-frame clones alone and lacks a portion of them. The sample holds 70,000 to 85,000 clones; approximately 86% are singletons and the top ten take approximately 5.6%. This material consisted of CD4+ or CD8+ T cells sorted from blood, taken in a trial of the OX40 agonist ivuxolimab. The receptors stem from an adult with an advanced solid tumor such as melanoma, head and neck, liver or kidney cancer. Each CDR3 is given with its conserved first and last residue. D genes are given only for firm matches. Size is stated for part of the rows, as once, few or many counts, or as a class when the clone is expanded.

TRBD1	few	TRBV5-8	TRBJ2-1	16	CASSLEGRGPYNEQFF	TGTGCCAGCAGCTTGGAGGGCAGGGGGCCCTACAATGAGCAGTTCTTC
.	.	TRBV21-1	TRBJ2-1	14	CASSNRSKGSEQFF	TGTGCCAGCAGCAATCGTAGTAAGGGATCCGAGCAGTTCTTC
.	once	TRBV4-3	TRBJ1-5	15	CASSQGQHSNQPQHF	TGCGCCAGCAGCCAAGGACAACATAGCAATCAGCCCCAGCATTTT
TRBD2	.	TRBV5-4	TRBJ2-1	15	CASSTGLAEYNEQFF	TGTGCCAGCAGCACCGGACTAGCGGAATACAATGAGCAGTTCTTC
.	.	TRBV28	TRBJ1-4	12	CASSGPRLKLFF	TGTGCCAGCAGTGGACCGCGCTTAAAACTGTTTTTT
TRBD1	.	TRBV6-1	TRBJ2-5	17	CASSEAVGQGPIETQYF	TGTGCCAGCAGTGAAGCGGTCGGACAGGGACCGATAGAGACCCAGTACTTC
.	.	TRBV5-1	TRBJ1-1	17	CASSLEGIRVGDTEAFF	TGCGCCAGCAGCTTGGAGGGAATTCGGGTAGGGGACACTGAAGCTTTCTTT
.	.	TRBV30	TRBJ1-5	14	CAYSRQTPNQPQHF	TGTGCCTACTCCCGACAGACGCCTAATCAGCCCCAGCATTTT
.	.	TRBV7-3	TRBJ2-1	14	CASSPGGTYNEQFF	TGTGCCAGCAGCCCTGGGGGGACTTACAATGAGCAGTTCTTC
.	.	TRBV9	TRBJ2-3	14	CASSSQVSTDTQYF	TGTGCCAGCAGCTCGCAGGTTAGCACAGATACGCAGTATTTT
TRBD1	.	TRBV6-5	TRBJ1-2	16	CASSYSTTGANYGYTF	TGTGCCAGCAGTTACTCAACGACAGGGGCTAACTATGGCTACACCTTC
.	.	TRBV5-1	TRBJ2-7	14	CASSLDPVSDEQYF	TGCGCCAGCAGCTTGGATCCAGTTAGCGACGAGCAGTACTTC
TRBD1	.	TRBV6-5	TRBJ1-6	14	CASSTGTGNSPLHF	TGTGCCAGCAGTACCGGGACAGGGAATTCACCCCTCCACTTT
.	few	TRBV19	TRBJ2-7	14	CASSIRMSSYEQYF	TGTGCCAGTAGTATTCGGATGAGCTCCTACGAGCAGTACTTC
TRBD2	.	TRBV18	TRBJ2-1	16	CASSPPLTSGYNEQFF	TGTGCCAGCTCACCACCGTTGACTAGCGGGTACAATGAGCAGTTCTTC
TRBD1	.	TRBV7-9	TRBJ1-1	14	CASSRRDRATEAFF	TGTGCCAGCAGTCGCCGGGACAGGGCCACTGAAGCTTTCTTT
.	.	TRBV28	TRBJ2-5	14	CASSQIPHQETQYF	TGTGCCAGCAGTCAAATTCCTCACCAAGAGACCCAGTACTTC
TRBD2	.	TRBV11-1	TRBJ2-1	14	CASSSGLAGLEQFF	TGTGCCAGCAGCTCAGGACTAGCGGGACTAGAGCAGTTCTTC
TRBD2	.	TRBV5-1	TRBJ2-3	15	CASSLTSGGTDTQYF	TGCGCCAGCAGCTTAACTAGCGGGGGGACAGATACGCAGTATTTT
.	once	TRBV4-3	TRBJ2-1	16	CASSQDSISSYNEQFF	TGCGCCAGCAGCCAAGATTCGATAAGCTCCTACAATGAGCAGTTCTTC
.	few	TRBV5-1	TRBJ1-4	15	CASRARAASNEKLFF	TGCGCCAGCAGGGCGAGGGCGGCGTCTAATGAAAAACTGTTTTTT
.	many	TRBV19	TRBJ1-5	14	CASSLLGKGQPQHF	TGTGCCAGTAGTTTACTCGGTAAGGGTCAGCCCCAGCATTTT
TRBD2	.	TRBV5-1	TRBJ2-5	16	CASSLVDSGSVETQYF	TGCGCCAGCAGCTTGGTCGATAGCGGGAGCGTAGAGACCCAGTACTTC
.	.	TRBV5-4	TRBJ2-5	13	CASSLFILETQYF	TGTGCCAGCAGCTTATTTATTTTGGAGACCCAGTACTTC
TRBD2	.	TRBV5-6	TRBJ2-5	14	CASSFTGGGETQYF	TGTGCCAGCAGCTTTACGGGAGGGGGAGAGACCCAGTACTTC
TRBD2	.	TRBV5-1	TRBJ2-1	13	CASKTSGENEQFF	TGCGCCAGCAAAACTAGCGGGGAAAATGAGCAGTTCTTC
TRBD1	.	TRBV7-8	TRBJ1-5	15	CASSFGQDYNQPQHF	TGTGCCAGCAGCTTTGGACAGGACTACAATCAGCCCCAGCATTTT
TRBD1	.	TRBV10-3	TRBJ1-5	14	CAISAGGANQPQHF	TGTGCCATCAGTGCAGGGGGCGCCAATCAGCCCCAGCATTTT
.	.	TRBV28	TRBJ1-6	17	CASSLARGGSYNSPLHF	TGTGCCAGCAGTTTAGCCCGAGGCGGGTCCTATAATTCACCCCTCCACTTT
TRBD1	.	TRBV2	TRBJ1-5	14	CASSGTGFNQPQHF	TGTGCCAGCAGCGGGACAGGGTTTAATCAGCCCCAGCATTTT
.	.	TRBV2	TRBJ1-5	12	CASSRVNQPQHF	TGTGCCAGCAGCAGGGTGAATCAGCCCCAGCATTTT
TRBD2	.	TRBV30	TRBJ2-7	14	CAWNLGLAAYEQYF	TGTGCCTGGAATCTCGGACTAGCTGCCTACGAGCAGTACTTC
.	few	TRBV7-9	TRBJ2-3	14	CASSPLGVADTQYF	TGTGCCAGCAGCCCATTGGGGGTGGCAGATACGCAGTATTTT
TRBD2	.	TRBV7-3	TRBJ2-3	13	CASSLAGGYTQYF	TGTGCCAGCAGCTTAGCGGGGGGATATACGCAGTATTTT
TRBD1	.	TRBV15	TRBJ2-5	15	CATVTGAVGAETQYF	TGTGCCACCGTGACAGGGGCGGTTGGTGCAGAGACCCAGTACTTC
TRBD1	.	TRBV6-5	TRBJ2-7	15	CASSYQGAGPYEQYF	TGTGCCAGCAGTTACCAGGGGGCGGGCCCCTACGAGCAGTACTTC
.	.	TRBV5-6	TRBJ2-2	14	CASSPDPGPGELFF	TGTGCCAGCAGCCCCGACCCAGGGCCCGGGGAGCTGTTTTTT
TRBD1	.	TRBV10-3	TRBJ1-1	13	CAISEAGGTEAFF	TGTGCCATCAGTGAGGCAGGGGGCACTGAAGCTTTCTTT
.	once	TRBV11-2	TRBJ1-6	14	CASSLSDGNSPLHF	TGTGCCAGCAGCTTAAGCGACGGTAATTCACCCCTCCACTTT
.	.	TRBV28	TRBJ1-4	11	CASSNEGVPYF	TGTGCCAGCAGCAATGAGGGGGTACCGTATTTT
.	.	TRBV6-1	TRBJ1-6	14	CASTQGPSNSPLHF	TGTGCCAGCACCCAGGGGCCCAGTAATTCACCCCTCCACTTT
TRBD2	.	TRBV4-2	TRBJ2-1	17	CASSQSTSGSIYNEQFF	TGTGCCAGCAGCCAAAGTACTAGCGGGAGTATCTACAATGAGCAGTTCTTC
TRBD1	few	TRBV19	TRBJ2-3	14	CASRPTGGTDTQYF	TGTGCCAGTAGACCGACAGGGGGCACAGATACGCAGTATTTT
TRBD2	.	TRBV27	TRBJ2-5	14	CASSSNGGAETQYF	TGTGCCAGCAGTTCAAACGGGGGGGCAGAGACCCAGTACTTC
.	.	TRBV12-5	TRBJ2-1	20	CASGLASSGLIGRSYNEQFF	TGTGCTAGTGGTTTGGCTTCTTCCGGACTAATTGGTCGCTCCTACAATGAGCAGTTCTTC
.	.	TRBV7-2	TRBJ1-1	13	CASSFRRSTEAFF	TGTGCCAGCAGCTTTAGGAGGAGCACTGAAGCTTTCTTT
.	.	TRBV28	TRBJ1-6	14	CASSPQGLRSPLHF	TGTGCCAGCAGTCCCCAGGGGCTACGGTCACCCCTCCACTTT
TRBD1	.	TRBV4-3	TRBJ2-1	16	CASSQSDRAGYNEQFF	TGCGCCAGCAGCCAAAGCGACAGGGCTGGCTACAATGAGCAGTTCTTC
.	.	TRBV11-2	TRBJ1-1	14	CASSLGVVNTEAFF	TGTGCCAGCAGCTTAGGAGTCGTGAACACTGAAGCTTTCTTT
.	.	TRBV29-1	TRBJ2-1	13	CSNTRVGSNEQFF	TGCAGCAATACTAGGGTGGGGAGCAATGAGCAGTTCTTC
TRBD1	.	TRBV29-1	TRBJ1-2	13	CSVRPTGNYGYTF	TGCAGCGTCCGACCGACAGGGAACTATGGCTACACCTTC
.	.	TRBV1	TRBJ2-3	13	CTRRAGGADTQYF	TGCACCAGACGAGCGGGGGGGGCGGATACGCAGTATTTT
TRBD1	.	TRBV19	TRBJ1-2	12	CASSPGQGRYTF	TGTGCCAGTAGTCCTGGACAGGGGCGCTACACCTTC
TRBD2	.	TRBV2	TRBJ2-1	15	CASRATSGAYNEQFF	TGTGCCAGCAGGGCCACTAGCGGAGCATACAATGAGCAGTTCTTC
.	.	TRBV2	TRBJ1-4	15	CASRVRELTNEKLFF	TGTGCCAGCCGTGTAAGGGAGTTAACTAATGAAAAACTGTTTTTT
.	.	TRBV7-2	TRBJ1-2	18	CASSLGGLGTPMNYGYTF	TGTGCCAGCAGCTTAGGGGGGTTGGGGACGCCTATGAACTATGGCTACACCTTC
TRBD1	.	TRBV28	TRBJ2-4	15	CASSSTGLAKNIQYF	TGTGCCAGCAGTTCGACAGGGCTAGCCAAAAACATTCAGTACTTC
TRBD1	.	TRBV6-5	TRBJ1-1	13	CASSYRDRAQAFF	TGTGCCAGCAGTTACCGAGACAGGGCCCAAGCTTTCTTT
.	.	TRBV19	TRBJ2-5	15	CASSMRDSVQETQYF	TGTGCCAGTAGTATGAGAGACAGCGTCCAAGAGACCCAGTACTTC